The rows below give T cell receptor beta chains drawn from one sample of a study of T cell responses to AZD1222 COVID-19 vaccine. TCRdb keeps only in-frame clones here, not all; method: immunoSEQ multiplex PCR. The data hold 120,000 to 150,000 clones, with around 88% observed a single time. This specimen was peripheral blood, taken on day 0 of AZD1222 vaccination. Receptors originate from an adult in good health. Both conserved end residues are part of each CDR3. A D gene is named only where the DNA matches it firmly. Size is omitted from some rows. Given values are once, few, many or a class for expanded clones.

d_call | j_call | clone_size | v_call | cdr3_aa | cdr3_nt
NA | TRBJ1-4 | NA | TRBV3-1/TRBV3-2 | CASSQGTLRTNEKLFF | TGTGCCAGCAGCCAGGGGACTCTCAGAACTAATGAAAAACTGTTTTTT
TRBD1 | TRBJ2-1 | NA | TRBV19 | CASSLRTGRNEQFF | TGTGCCAGTAGTCTTAGGACAGGGCGGAATGAGCAGTTCTTC
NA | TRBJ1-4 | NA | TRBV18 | CASSRQAANEKLFF | TGTGCCAGCTCGCGACAGGCAGCTAATGAAAAACTGTTTTTT
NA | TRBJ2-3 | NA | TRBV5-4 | CASSLEADTQYF | TGTGCCAGCAGCTTGGAGGCAGATACGCAGTATTTT
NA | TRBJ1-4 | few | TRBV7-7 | CASSLSLTNEKLFF | TGTGCCAGCAGCCTGAGTCTAACTAATGAAAAACTGTTTTTT
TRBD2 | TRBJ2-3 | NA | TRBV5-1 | CASSAGLAGSEADTQYF | TGCGCCAGCAGCGCCGGACTAGCGGGGAGTGAAGCAGATACGCAGTATTTT
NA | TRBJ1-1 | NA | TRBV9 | CASSAGRLNTEAFF | TGTGCCAGCAGCGCGGGACGGCTAAACACTGAAGCTTTCTTT
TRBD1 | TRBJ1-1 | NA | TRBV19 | CASSLLQGTEAFF | TGTGCCAGTAGTCTCTTACAGGGGACTGAAGCTTTCTTT
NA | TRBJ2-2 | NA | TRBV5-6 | CASSPRRAGELFF | TGTGCCAGCAGCCCAAGGCGAGCCGGGGAGCTGTTTTTT
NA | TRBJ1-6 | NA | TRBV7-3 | CASSLTGGSGSPLHF | TGTGCCAGCAGCTTAACAGGGGGGTCTGGGTCACCCCTCCACTTT
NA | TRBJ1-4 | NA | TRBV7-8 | CASSSLRVQGDEKLFF | TGTGCCAGCAGTTCACTTCGGGTCCAGGGCGATGAAAAACTGTTTTTT
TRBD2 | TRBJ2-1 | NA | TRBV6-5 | CASTRGGGGYNEQFF | TGTGCCAGCACCCGGGGCGGGGGGGGCTACAATGAGCAGTTCTTC
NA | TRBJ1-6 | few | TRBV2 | CASRGQNNSPLHF | TGTGCCAGCAGGGGACAAAATAATTCACCCCTCCACTTT
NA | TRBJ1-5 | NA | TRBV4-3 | CASSQEPGSHQPQHF | TGCGCCAGCAGCCAAGAGCCCGGGTCGCATCAGCCCCAGCATTTT
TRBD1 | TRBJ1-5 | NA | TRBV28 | CASSFAGTGNQPQHF | TGTGCCAGCAGTTTCGCCGGGACAGGGAATCAGCCCCAGCATTTT
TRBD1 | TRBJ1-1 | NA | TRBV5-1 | CASSAYTGGNTEAFF | TGCGCCAGCAGCGCCTATACAGGGGGCAACACTGAAGCTTTCTTT
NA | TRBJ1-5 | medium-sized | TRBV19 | CASSMQNSNQPQHF | TGTGCCAGTAGTATGCAGAATAGCAATCAGCCCCAGCATTTT
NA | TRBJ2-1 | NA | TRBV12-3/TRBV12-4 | CASSFNERLEQFF | TGTGCCAGCAGTTTCAATGAAAGGCTCGAGCAGTTCTTC
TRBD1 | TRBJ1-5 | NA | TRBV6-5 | CASNPTGKGPQHF | TGTGCCAGCAATCCGACAGGGAAGGGGCCCCAGCATTTT
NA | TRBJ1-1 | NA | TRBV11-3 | CASSLEQRGGGTEAFF | TGTGCCAGCAGCTTAGAGCAGCGCGGGGGCGGAACTGAAGCTTTCTTT
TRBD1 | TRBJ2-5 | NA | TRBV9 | CASSVGGQRPKETQYF | TGTGCCAGCAGCGTAGGGGGACAGAGACCCAAAGAGACCCAGTACTTC
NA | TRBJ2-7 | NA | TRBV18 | CASSPPGGTEQYF | TGTGCCAGCTCACCACCAGGCGGGACCGAGCAGTACTTC
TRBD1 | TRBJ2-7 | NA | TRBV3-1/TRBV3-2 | CASSQVWDRAYEQYF | TGTGCCAGCAGCCAAGTCTGGGACAGGGCCTACGAGCAGTACTTC
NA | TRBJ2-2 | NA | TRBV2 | CATKNTGELFF | TGTGCCACCAAGAACACCGGGGAGCTGTTTTTT
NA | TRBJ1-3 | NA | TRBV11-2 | CASSLDWVPGNTIYF | TGTGCCAGCAGCTTAGATTGGGTCCCTGGAAACACCATATATTTT
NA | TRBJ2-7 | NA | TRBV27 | CASSLKGWGVGYEQYF | TGTGCCAGCAGTTTAAAAGGATGGGGGGTGGGCTACGAGCAGTACTTC
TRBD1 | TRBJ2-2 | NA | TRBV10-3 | CAMSGTGGTGELFF | TGTGCCATGTCCGGGACAGGGGGCACCGGGGAGCTGTTTTTT
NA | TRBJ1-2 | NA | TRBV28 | CASSFLRGYGYTF | TGTGCCAGCAGTTTTTTGAGGGGTTATGGCTACACCTTC
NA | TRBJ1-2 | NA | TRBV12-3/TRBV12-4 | CASKSRGSGYTF | TGTGCCAGCAAATCCAGGGGATCCGGCTACACCTTC
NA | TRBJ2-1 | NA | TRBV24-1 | CATPLDSGDEQFF | TGTGCCACCCCCCTGGACAGTGGCGATGAGCAGTTCTTC
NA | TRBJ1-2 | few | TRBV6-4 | CASSDSGQATSYTF | TGTGCCAGCAGTGATTCTGGCCAGGCCACGAGCTACACCTTC
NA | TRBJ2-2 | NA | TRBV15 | CATSRVTFTGELFF | TGTGCCACCAGCAGAGTCACCTTCACCGGGGAGCTGTTTTTT
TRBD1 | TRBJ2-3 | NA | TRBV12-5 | CASALGQVRTDTQYF | TGTGCTAGTGCCTTGGGACAGGTCCGCACAGATACGCAGTATTTT
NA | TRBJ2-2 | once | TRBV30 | CAWSGPAHGGELFF | TGTGCCTGGAGTGGACCAGCCCACGGCGGGGAGCTGTTTTTT
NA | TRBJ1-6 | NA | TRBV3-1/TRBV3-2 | CASSQVEVSYNSPLHF | TGTGCCAGCAGCCAAGTTGAAGTTTCCTATAATTCACCCCTCCACTTT
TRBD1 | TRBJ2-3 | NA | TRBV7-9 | CASSLEGAGRGLTDTQYF | TGTGCCAGCAGCTTAGAGGGGGCCGGCAGGGGGTTGACAGATACGCAGTATTTT
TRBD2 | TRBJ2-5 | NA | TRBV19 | CASSFSGPSGQETQYF | TGTGCCAGTAGTTTCTCCGGCCCTAGCGGCCAAGAGACCCAGTACTTC
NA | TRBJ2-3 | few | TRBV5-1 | CASSLEDRPLQYF | TGCGCCAGCAGCCTTGAAGACCGACCTCTCCAGTATTTT
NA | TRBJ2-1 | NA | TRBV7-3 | CASSFWAGLEQFF | TGTGCCAGCAGCTTTTGGGCAGGGCTTGAGCAGTTCTTC
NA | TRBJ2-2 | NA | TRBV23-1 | CASSPDRKGRGVSTGELFF | TGCGCCAGCAGTCCAGACAGGAAGGGCCGGGGGGTATCCACCGGGGAGCTGTTTTTT
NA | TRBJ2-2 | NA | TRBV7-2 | CASSVMDYGRPGELFF | TGTGCCAGCAGCGTTATGGACTACGGGCGCCCCGGGGAGCTGTTTTTT
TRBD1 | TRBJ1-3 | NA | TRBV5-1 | CASSPGQGAGNTIYF | TGCGCCAGCAGCCCGGGACAGGGGGCTGGAAACACCATATATTTT
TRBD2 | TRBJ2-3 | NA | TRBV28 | CASSLQTGTSGARTQYF | TGTGCCAGCAGTCTCCAAACCGGGACTAGCGGGGCTAGAACGCAGTATTTT
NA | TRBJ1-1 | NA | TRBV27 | CATAGGGADTEAFF | TGTGCCACCGCCGGGGGGGGCGCCGACACTGAAGCTTTCTTT
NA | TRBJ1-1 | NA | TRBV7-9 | CASSPRGAGTAGTEAFF | TGTGCCAGCAGCCCCAGGGGCGCAGGGACCGCGGGGACTGAAGCTTTCTTT
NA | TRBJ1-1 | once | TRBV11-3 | CASSTGRAGTEAFF | TGTGCCAGCAGCACCGGTAGAGCGGGCACTGAAGCTTTCTTT
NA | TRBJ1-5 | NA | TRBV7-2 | CASSLGTGTGGQPQHF | TGTGCCAGCAGCTTAGGCACGGGGACGGGAGGGCAGCCCCAGCATTTT
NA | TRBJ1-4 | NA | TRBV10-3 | CAISETGPNEKLFF | TGTGCCATCAGTGAGACAGGGCCTAATGAAAAACTGTTTTTT
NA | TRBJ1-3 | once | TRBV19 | CASRRLYSSGNTIYF | TGTGCCAGTAGACGCCTTTATAGCTCTGGAAACACCATATATTTT
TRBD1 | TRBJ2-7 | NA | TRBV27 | CASRGTGMGYEQYF | TGTGCCAGCAGGGGGACAGGGATGGGCTACGAGCAGTACTTC
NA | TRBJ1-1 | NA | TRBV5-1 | CASSLFSANTEAFF | TGCGCCAGCAGCTTGTTCTCGGCGAACACTGAAGCTTTCTTT
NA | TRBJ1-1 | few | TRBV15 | CATSTYVNTEAFF | TGTGCCACCAGCACGTACGTGAACACTGAAGCTTTCTTT
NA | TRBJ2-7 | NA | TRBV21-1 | CASSARGLAGGHEQYF | TGTGCCAGCAGCGCCCGGGGACTAGCGGGAGGACACGAGCAGTACTTC
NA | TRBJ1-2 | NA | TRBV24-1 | CATSDRGQPYGYTF | TGTGCCACCAGTGATCGCGGACAGCCATATGGCTACACCTTC